At least ten counts were recorded for the clone carrying this TCR beta chain. Its cognate antigen is unknown. This sample was included in a study of shared clonotypes between healthy human individuals. The input for sorted-subset replicate PCRs was 150 to 200 ng DNA, 25,000 to 35,000 T cell genomes. Authors' methods: ImmunoSEQ sequences covered only the junction and lacked quality scores; filtering therefore differed. Method: immunoSEQ multiplex PCR; TCRdb's copy keeps in-frame clones and lacks some. The DNA gave D and trimming, while V, J and clone size come from that table. This table holds roughly 680,000 clones, 55% to 75% found once. Trimming stripped 3 bases from V and 4 bases from J, with 15 bases between. Per germline, CDR1 MNHEY and CDR2 SVGAGI. This CDR3 contains 15 residues. Overall study findings and caveats: Donor scarcity curtailed the genetic and exposure-history diversity represented herein. Among donors, the sharing of clonotypes was expected to be influenced by sequencing depth.

V and J are TRBV6-5 and TRBJ1-1, with a tentative D call TRBD1 (5 bases). The clonotype originates from a woman aged 25 to 39 in good health. The source material was memory CD4+ T cells sorted from blood. Subset reported: CD45RA-negative fraction. The CDR3 DNA sequence: TGTGCCAGCAGTTATAGTAGGGGATTCACCACTGAAGCTTTCTTT. This codes for CASSYSRGFTTEAFF.